The next 10 T cell receptor beta chains were all read from a single sample in a study of T-cell reconstitution after alpha-beta-depleted transplantation in children. A TCRbeta library incorporating unique molecular identifiers was prepared. Each CDR3 protein is one row after TCRdb ran MiXCR on the PCR reads. The repertoire includes about 270,000 distinct CDR3 sequences, about 10% of them detected once, and roughly 9.1% sits in the top ten. The sequenced sample was PBMCs from the stem cell graft donor, obtained from the stem cell graft. The receptors come from a human donor who donated a stem cell graft to a child with SCID.

In this sample, this clonotype turned up many times. J is TRBJ2-1 and V is TRBV11-2; D not resolved. V was pared by 3 bases and J by 7 bases, with 16 bases between. Germline CDR1 and CDR2: SGHAT and FQNNGV. CDR3 length: 15 residues. DNA for the CDR3: TGTGCCAGCAGCTTGCTAGATCTAGTGCGAAATGAGCAGTTCTTC. Encoded protein: CASSLLDLVRNEQFF.

V and J are TRBV12-3 or TRBV12-4 and TRBJ2-1; D remains ambiguous. V lost 5 bases and J lost 8, with 10 bases in between. CDR3 length: 12 residues. For the CDR3, the DNA is TGTGCCAGCAGTGCCATAGAATATGAGCAGTTCTTC. Translated: CASSAIEYEQFF.

This clonotype was recorded many times. V gene TRBV5-1 combines with J gene TRBJ2-7; D might be TRBD1 (5 bases). Germline V gene data show CDR1 as SGHRS and CDR2 as YFSETQ. There are 12 residues in the CDR3. Trimming stripped 4 bases from V and 4 bases from J, with 9 bases between. The CDR3 DNA is TGCGCCAGCAGCCTGTCAGGGTACGAGCAGTACTTC. This translates into CASSLSGYEQYF.

This clonotype was recorded a few times. This chain links TRBV29-1 with TRBJ2-5; 10 nucleotides line up with TRBD2. CDR3 length: 14 residues. Trimming took 2 bases from V and 5 from J; bases not matched to a gene: 5. CDR1 and CDR2 (germline): SQVTM, ANQGSEA. CDR3: CSVERTSGVETQYF. The CDR3 nucleotides read TGCAGCGTTGAACGGACTAGCGGCGTGGAGACCCAGTACTTC.

This clonotype was observed a handful of times. The chain is built from TRBV29-1 and TRBJ2-1; TRBD2 aligns across 7 bases. After removal of 0 bases from V and 9 bases from J, the junction contained 2 bases not matched to a gene. Looked up from germline, CDR1 is SQVTM and CDR2 is ANQGSEA. The CDR3 spans 12 residues. CDR3: CSVEDGGVEQFF. CDR3 nucleotide sequence: TGCAGCGTTGAAGATGGGGGGGTTGAGCAGTTCTTC.

The chain employs TRBV5-1 and TRBJ2-7; 7 bases agree with TRBD1. This CDR3 region has 16 residues. Trimming removed 4 bases from V and 2 bases from J; junction bases left unmatched: 12. Germline CDR1 and CDR2: SGHRS and YFSETQ. Here the CDR3 DNA reads TGCGCCAGCAGCGAGGCTCGGGACAGCAGGACCTACGAGCAGTACTTC. Translated: CASSEARDSRTYEQYF.

This clonotype was detected ten times or more. The J gene is TRBJ1-4, the V gene TRBV12-3 or TRBV12-4, with TRBD1 matching over 8 bases. This CDR3 contains 15 residues. The ends lost 1 base at V and 5 bases at J; junction bases unmatched: 3. CDR3 amino acids: CASSLDQGANEKLFF. CDR3 sequence (DNA): TGTGCCAGCAGTTTAGATCAGGGGGCCAATGAAAAACTGTTTTTT.

There are many counts of this clonotype. J is TRBJ2-2 and V is TRBV5-1; possibly TRBD2 for D (6 bases). The CDR3 sequence is 15 residues long. V lost 3 bases and J 2 bases, leaving 11 bases between the germline ends. Per germline, CDR1 SGHRS and CDR2 YFSETQ. The CDR3 loop is CASSSLGTNTGELFF. The DNA of the CDR3 is TGCGCCAGCAGCTCTTTAGGGACTAACACCGGGGAGCTGTTTTTT.

The genes are TRBV7-3 and TRBJ1-1; 7 bases are shared with TRBD1. Germline-derived CDR1 and CDR2 are SGHTA and FQGTGA. The CDR3 totals 16 residues. The V segment lost 0 bases and the J segment 1 base; nucleotides outside the gene matches: 5. The DNA of the CDR3 is TGTGCCAGCAGCTTAACCCGGACAGGAGAGAACACTGAAGCTTTCTTT. Translation gives CASSLTRTGENTEAFF.

In its sample, this clonotype was seen many times. The rearrangement joins TRBV12-3 or TRBV12-4 to TRBJ1-3; D ambiguous. V dropped 7 bases and J dropped 6 bases, with 13 bases sitting between them. This CDR3 spans 13 amino acids. CDR3 DNA: TGTGCCAGCAACCACCCGGGCGAAAACACCATATATTTT. Residues: CASNHPGENTIYF.